The TCR beta chain under discussion was sequenced for a study of T cells after yellow fever vaccination. Trimming removed 0 bases at V and 4 bases at J, with 13 bases between. This CDR3 has 16 residues. Germline V gene data show CDR1 as LGHNA and CDR2 as YSLEER. TCRdb analysed the 5' RACE reads with MiXCR anew, one entry per CDR3 protein. This table holds about 630,000 distinct CDR3 sequences, roughly an eighth found once. The rearrangement uses TRBV4-3 and TRBJ1-5, with a possible D match to TRBD1 (6 bases). The origin of this receptor is a young man who received the YFV17D yellow fever vaccine. Source: PBMCs, taken on the day of the yellow fever booster vaccination. As DNA, the CDR3 is TGCGCCAGCAGCCAAGAGGTTGGGGGGCGTAATCAGCCCCAGCATTTT. This gives the protein CASSQEVGGRNQPQHF.